These T cell receptor beta chains were read from a single sample in a study of blood T cell repertoires in COVID-19. Some clones are missing from TCRdb's copy, which holds only in-frame ones; the method was immunoSEQ multiplex PCR. The repertoire holds roughly 120,000 clones, with approximately 84% as singletons. Sequencing input: peripheral blood. The receptors stem from a man between 65 and 85 years old with active or convalescent COVID-19. The CDR3 runs from the conserved cysteine through the conserved F or W. The D gene is left open where the match is weak. For some rows the clone size is stated as once, few or many, or as a class when expanded; others skip it.

J gene: TRBJ1-1; clone size: .; D gene: TRBD1; V gene: TRBV2; CDR3 protein: CASTLQGALNTEAFF; CDR3 DNA: TGTGCCAGCACCCTACAGGGGGCTTTGAACACTGAAGCTTTCTTT
J gene: TRBJ1-6; clone size: .; D gene: TRBD1; V gene: TRBV19; CDR3 protein: CASSLDRGHSPLHF; CDR3 DNA: TGTGCCAGTAGTTTAGACAGGGGACATTCACCCCTCCACTTT
J gene: TRBJ1-4; clone size: .; D gene: .; V gene: TRBV11-2; CDR3 protein: CASSLGGWVTTNEKLFF; CDR3 DNA: TGTGCCAGCAGCTTAGGGGGCTGGGTCACAACTAATGAAAAACTGTTTTTT
J gene: TRBJ1-5; clone size: .; D gene: .; V gene: TRBV19; CDR3 protein: CASSRQGGNQPQHF; CDR3 DNA: TGTGCCAGTAGTAGGCAGGGTGGCAATCAGCCCCAGCATTTT
J gene: TRBJ2-3; clone size: few; D gene: .; V gene: TRBV28; CDR3 protein: CASSLSLPTDTQYF; CDR3 DNA: TGTGCCAGCAGTTTATCCCTCCCCACAGATACGCAGTATTTT
J gene: TRBJ1-6; clone size: .; D gene: .; V gene: TRBV7-6; CDR3 protein: CASSLTGKDNSPLHF; CDR3 DNA: TGTGCCAGCAGCTTGACGGGGAAGGACAATTCACCCCTCCACTTT
J gene: TRBJ2-5; clone size: .; D gene: TRBD2; V gene: TRBV5-6; CDR3 protein: CASSLGLPGVETQYF; CDR3 DNA: TGTGCCAGCAGCCTGGGACTACCGGGGGTGGAGACCCAGTACTTC
J gene: TRBJ2-1; clone size: .; D gene: TRBD1; V gene: TRBV5-1; CDR3 protein: CASSLQGARYNEQFF; CDR3 DNA: TGCGCCAGCAGCTTACAGGGGGCGAGGTACAATGAGCAGTTCTTC
J gene: TRBJ1-1; clone size: .; D gene: .; V gene: TRBV12-3/TRBV12-4; CDR3 protein: CASSRQENTEAFF; CDR3 DNA: TGTGCCAGCAGCAGACAAGAGAACACTGAAGCTTTCTTT
J gene: TRBJ2-2; clone size: .; D gene: .; V gene: TRBV30; CDR3 protein: CAWSSGITGELFF; CDR3 DNA: TGTGCCTGGAGTTCCGGGATCACCGGGGAGCTGTTTTTT
J gene: TRBJ2-3; clone size: .; D gene: .; V gene: TRBV9; CDR3 protein: CASSVGSDTQYF; CDR3 DNA: TGTGCCAGCAGCGTAGGGAGCGATACGCAGTATTTT
J gene: TRBJ1-5; clone size: .; D gene: .; V gene: TRBV21-1; CDR3 protein: CASSKLSQGLRPQHF; CDR3 DNA: TGTGCCAGCAGCAAACTTTCCCAGGGCCTTAGGCCCCAGCATTTT
J gene: TRBJ2-3; clone size: .; D gene: .; V gene: TRBV9; CDR3 protein: CASSAQGQSGGDTQYF; CDR3 DNA: TGTGCCAGCAGCGCCCAAGGCCAGTCAGGAGGAGATACGCAGTATTTT
J gene: TRBJ2-7; clone size: .; D gene: TRBD2; V gene: TRBV6-4; CDR3 protein: CASSGQIRETSGPHSYEQYF; CDR3 DNA: TGTGCCAGCAGTGGTCAAATCCGAGAGACTAGCGGGCCACACTCCTACGAGCAGTACTTC
J gene: TRBJ2-1; clone size: .; D gene: .; V gene: TRBV7-6; CDR3 protein: CASSPYSRSYNEQFF; CDR3 DNA: TGTGCCAGCAGCCCTTACTCTCGCTCCTACAATGAGCAGTTCTTC
J gene: TRBJ2-2; clone size: .; D gene: .; V gene: TRBV5-4; CDR3 protein: CASSLDGGTNTGELFF; CDR3 DNA: TGTGCCAGCAGCTTGGATGGGGGGACGAACACCGGGGAGCTGTTTTTT
J gene: TRBJ2-1; clone size: once; D gene: TRBD1; V gene: TRBV18; CDR3 protein: CASSQTGSGEQFF; CDR3 DNA: TGTGCCAGCTCCCAGACAGGGTCGGGTGAGCAGTTCTTC
J gene: TRBJ2-7; clone size: .; D gene: TRBD2; V gene: TRBV7-2; CDR3 protein: CASTLAGGYSYEQYF; CDR3 DNA: TGTGCCAGCACCCTAGCGGGGGGGTACTCCTACGAGCAGTACTTC
J gene: TRBJ1-2; clone size: .; D gene: .; V gene: TRBV6-2/TRBV6-3; CDR3 protein: CASSYDGYGYTF; CDR3 DNA: TGTGCCAGCAGTTACGACGGGTATGGCTACACCTTC
J gene: TRBJ2-1; clone size: .; D gene: .; V gene: TRBV7-7; CDR3 protein: CASSPTGIYNEQFF; CDR3 DNA: TGTGCTAGCAGCCCAACAGGAATCTACAATGAGCAGTTCTTC
J gene: TRBJ2-7; clone size: .; D gene: .; V gene: TRBV11-2; CDR3 protein: CASSRGAFVEQYF; CDR3 DNA: TGTGCCAGCAGTCGGGGAGCGTTCGTCGAGCAGTACTTC
J gene: TRBJ2-1; clone size: .; D gene: .; V gene: TRBV7-6; CDR3 protein: CASSFGTSGGNEQFF; CDR3 DNA: TGTGCCAGCAGCTTCGGGACCTCCGGGGGCAATGAGCAGTTCTTC
J gene: TRBJ1-1; clone size: .; D gene: TRBD1; V gene: TRBV27; CDR3 protein: CASRANRGEAFF; CDR3 DNA: TGTGCCAGCAGAGCCAACAGGGGGGAAGCTTTCTTT
J gene: TRBJ1-1; clone size: .; D gene: .; V gene: TRBV7-2; CDR3 protein: CASSLAGLTTEAFF; CDR3 DNA: TGTGCCAGCAGCTTAGCGGGACTGACCACTGAAGCTTTCTTT
J gene: TRBJ1-1; clone size: once; D gene: TRBD1; V gene: TRBV7-2; CDR3 protein: CASSDWTGANTEAFF; CDR3 DNA: TGTGCCAGCAGCGACTGGACAGGGGCGAACACTGAAGCTTTCTTT
J gene: TRBJ1-2; clone size: .; D gene: TRBD1; V gene: TRBV6-6; CDR3 protein: CASSTGAHGYTF; CDR3 DNA: TGTGCCAGCAGCACAGGGGCCCATGGCTACACCTTC
J gene: TRBJ1-5; clone size: .; D gene: TRBD1; V gene: TRBV19; CDR3 protein: CASNLHRGTGNQPQHF; CDR3 DNA: TGTGCCAGTAACCTGCACAGGGGTACGGGCAATCAGCCCCAGCATTTT
J gene: TRBJ2-5; clone size: .; D gene: TRBD2; V gene: TRBV11-3; CDR3 protein: CASSFSGRFGETQYF; CDR3 DNA: TGTGCCAGCAGCTTTAGCGGGAGGTTCGGGGAGACCCAGTACTTC
J gene: TRBJ2-6; clone size: .; D gene: TRBD1; V gene: TRBV5-1; CDR3 protein: CASSMTPGQGARVANVLTF; CDR3 DNA: TGCGCCAGCAGTATGACACCGGGACAGGGGGCACGTGTGGCCAACGTCCTGACTTTC
J gene: TRBJ2-7; clone size: .; D gene: .; V gene: TRBV6-2/TRBV6-3; CDR3 protein: CASSSGDYEQYF; CDR3 DNA: TGTGCCAGCAGTTCGGGAGACTACGAGCAGTACTTC
J gene: TRBJ1-2; clone size: .; D gene: TRBD1; V gene: TRBV5-1; CDR3 protein: CASQGDYGYTF; CDR3 DNA: TGCGCCAGTCAGGGGGACTATGGCTACACCTTC
J gene: TRBJ1-4; clone size: .; D gene: TRBD1; V gene: TRBV2; CDR3 protein: CASSAGTGDPNEKLFF; CDR3 DNA: TGTGCCAGCAGTGCAGGGACAGGTGACCCCAATGAAAAACTGTTTTTT
J gene: TRBJ1-2; clone size: .; D gene: .; V gene: TRBV5-6; CDR3 protein: CASSLGTASNYGYTF; CDR3 DNA: TGTGCCAGCAGCTTGGGGACAGCTTCAAACTATGGCTACACCTTC
J gene: TRBJ2-1; clone size: .; D gene: .; V gene: TRBV4-3; CDR3 protein: CASSQEMGGEQFF; CDR3 DNA: TGCGCCAGCAGCCAAGAGATGGGGGGTGAGCAGTTCTTC
J gene: TRBJ2-3; clone size: .; D gene: TRBD1; V gene: TRBV12-5; CDR3 protein: CASGPQTGKDTQYF; CDR3 DNA: TGTGCTAGTGGTCCCCAGACAGGGAAGGATACGCAGTATTTT
J gene: TRBJ2-7; clone size: once; D gene: .; V gene: TRBV27; CDR3 protein: CASSPISGLVGYEQYF; CDR3 DNA: TGTGCCAGCAGTCCAATATCGGGACTCGTCGGTTACGAGCAGTACTTC
J gene: TRBJ2-2; clone size: .; D gene: .; V gene: TRBV3-1/TRBV3-2; CDR3 protein: CASSQDRGPGELFF; CDR3 DNA: TGTGCCAGCAGCCAAGATAGGGGTCCCGGGGAGCTGTTTTTT
J gene: TRBJ1-2; clone size: .; D gene: .; V gene: TRBV28; CDR3 protein: CASSLGGQMYGYTF; CDR3 DNA: TGTGCCAGCAGTTTAGGAGGACAGATGTATGGCTACACCTTC
J gene: TRBJ1-1; clone size: .; D gene: .; V gene: TRBV4-3; CDR3 protein: CASSQWAGSEAFF; CDR3 DNA: TGCGCCAGCAGCCAATGGGCGGGGTCTGAAGCTTTCTTT
J gene: TRBJ1-5; clone size: once; D gene: TRBD1; V gene: TRBV19; CDR3 protein: CASSIVEGTGVDQPQHF; CDR3 DNA: TGTGCCAGTAGTATAGTAGAGGGTACAGGGGTGGATCAGCCCCAGCATTTT
J gene: TRBJ2-7; clone size: .; D gene: .; V gene: TRBV5-5; CDR3 protein: CASSLDPGPLGYF; CDR3 DNA: TGTGCCAGCAGCCTGGACCCGGGTCCCCTGGGGTACTTC
J gene: TRBJ2-3; clone size: .; D gene: .; V gene: TRBV9; CDR3 protein: CASSVASALGTDTQYF; CDR3 DNA: TGTGCCAGCAGCGTAGCCTCAGCGTTGGGCACAGATACGCAGTATTTT
J gene: TRBJ1-2; clone size: .; D gene: .; V gene: TRBV12-3/TRBV12-4; CDR3 protein: CASSWDTHYGYTF; CDR3 DNA: TGTGCCAGCAGTTGGGACACCCACTATGGCTACACCTTC
J gene: TRBJ1-2; clone size: .; D gene: .; V gene: TRBV12-3/TRBV12-4; CDR3 protein: CASSSGGFYGYTF; CDR3 DNA: TGTGCCAGCAGTTCAGGCGGGTTCTATGGCTACACCTTC
J gene: TRBJ1-1; clone size: .; D gene: .; V gene: TRBV27; CDR3 protein: CASSLTVRTEAFF; CDR3 DNA: TGTGCCAGCAGTTTGACAGTCAGAACTGAAGCTTTCTTT
J gene: TRBJ1-5; clone size: .; D gene: TRBD1; V gene: TRBV2; CDR3 protein: CASNEQGRKQPQHF; CDR3 DNA: TGTGCCAGCAACGAACAGGGGAGGAAGCAGCCCCAGCATTTT
J gene: TRBJ2-3; clone size: .; D gene: .; V gene: TRBV19; CDR3 protein: CASSTQGTDTQYF; CDR3 DNA: TGTGCCAGTAGTACGCAGGGCACAGATACGCAGTATTTT
J gene: TRBJ1-1; clone size: .; D gene: .; V gene: TRBV11-3; CDR3 protein: CASAPRGRFTEAFF; CDR3 DNA: TGTGCCAGCGCCCCCCGGGGTAGGTTCACTGAAGCTTTCTTT
J gene: TRBJ2-1; clone size: .; D gene: TRBD2; V gene: TRBV5-1; CDR3 protein: CASSLGGGSSYNEQFF; CDR3 DNA: TGCGCCAGCAGCTTGGGGGGCGGGAGCTCCTACAATGAGCAGTTCTTC
J gene: TRBJ2-7; clone size: .; D gene: TRBD1; V gene: TRBV6-2/TRBV6-3; CDR3 protein: CASSYSGTGRTYEQYF; CDR3 DNA: TGTGCCAGCAGTTACTCAGGGACAGGCCGCACCTACGAGCAGTACTTC
J gene: TRBJ2-5; clone size: .; D gene: TRBD2; V gene: TRBV6-6; CDR3 protein: CASSLLAGEETQYF; CDR3 DNA: TGTGCCAGCAGCCTCCTAGCGGGAGAAGAGACCCAGTACTTC
J gene: TRBJ1-1; clone size: .; D gene: TRBD1; V gene: TRBV7-3; CDR3 protein: CASSLQGATGNTEAFF; CDR3 DNA: TGTGCCAGCAGCTTACAGGGGGCGACAGGGAACACTGAAGCTTTCTTT
J gene: TRBJ2-1; clone size: .; D gene: TRBD1; V gene: TRBV19; CDR3 protein: CASSIGRGRQGNNEQFF; CDR3 DNA: TGTGCCAGTAGTATAGGCCGCGGAAGACAGGGTAACAATGAGCAGTTCTTC
J gene: TRBJ2-6; clone size: .; D gene: TRBD2; V gene: TRBV5-1; CDR3 protein: CASSLGSTSGRGSGANVLTF; CDR3 DNA: TGCGCCAGCAGCTTGGGATCGACTAGCGGGAGAGGTTCTGGGGCCAACGTCCTGACTTTC
J gene: TRBJ2-5; clone size: .; D gene: TRBD2; V gene: TRBV6-1; CDR3 protein: CASSEVPGGTQETQYF; CDR3 DNA: TGTGCCAGCAGTGAAGTCCCGGGGGGAACACAAGAGACCCAGTACTTC
J gene: TRBJ1-5; clone size: once; D gene: .; V gene: TRBV27; CDR3 protein: CASSPWYNNQPQHF; CDR3 DNA: TGTGCCAGCAGTCCATGGTACAACAATCAGCCCCAGCATTTT
J gene: TRBJ2-4; clone size: .; D gene: .; V gene: TRBV6-1; CDR3 protein: CASSVQAALAKNIQYF; CDR3 DNA: TGTGCCAGCAGTGTTCAGGCAGCACTAGCCAAAAACATTCAGTACTTC
J gene: TRBJ2-3; clone size: .; D gene: TRBD2; V gene: TRBV6-2/TRBV6-3; CDR3 protein: CASSYSIKAGGPSDTQYF; CDR3 DNA: TGTGCCAGCAGTTACTCGATTAAAGCGGGAGGGCCCTCAGATACGCAGTATTTT
J gene: TRBJ2-7; clone size: .; D gene: .; V gene: TRBV6-5; CDR3 protein: CASNPVGGSGYEQYF; CDR3 DNA: TGTGCCAGCAACCCCGTGGGAGGTAGTGGCTACGAGCAGTACTTC
J gene: TRBJ2-2; clone size: .; D gene: .; V gene: TRBV12-2; CDR3 protein: CASRFGSGTGELFF; CDR3 DNA: .